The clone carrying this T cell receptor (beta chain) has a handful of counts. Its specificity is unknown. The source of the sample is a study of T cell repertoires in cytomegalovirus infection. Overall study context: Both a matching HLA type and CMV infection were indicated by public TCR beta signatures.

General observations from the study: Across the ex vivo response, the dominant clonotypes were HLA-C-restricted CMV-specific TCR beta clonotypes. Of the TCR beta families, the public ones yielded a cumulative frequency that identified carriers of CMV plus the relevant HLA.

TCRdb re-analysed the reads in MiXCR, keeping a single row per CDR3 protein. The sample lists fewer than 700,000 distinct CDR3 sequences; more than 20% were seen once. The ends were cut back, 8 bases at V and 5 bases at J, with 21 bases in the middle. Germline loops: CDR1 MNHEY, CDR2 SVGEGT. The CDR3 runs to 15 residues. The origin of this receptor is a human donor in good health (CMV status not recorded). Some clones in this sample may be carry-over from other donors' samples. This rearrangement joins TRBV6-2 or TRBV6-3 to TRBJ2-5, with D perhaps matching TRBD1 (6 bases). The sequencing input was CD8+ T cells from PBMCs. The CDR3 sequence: CASDDRDNWSETQYF. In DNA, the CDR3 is TGTGCCAGCGATGACCGGGACAACTGGTCCGAGACCCAGTACTTC.